This T cell receptor (beta chain) was identified in a study of T cell responses to AZD1222 COVID-19 vaccine. Study-wide findings and caveats: Seropositivity was recorded at baseline in only six AZD1222 recipients.

As for this clone: The antigen is not known.

Germline V gene sequence: CDR1 SQVTM, CDR2 ANQGSEA. J lost 8 bases, V lost 6 bases, and 7 bases had no gene match. The CDR3 sequence is 14 residues long. Generated by immunoSEQ multiplex PCR, the TCRdb table keeps only in-frame clones and is missing some. The sample holds under 150,000 clones, more than 85% seen once. The specimen was peripheral blood, collected on day 0 of AZD1222 vaccination. The chain recombines TRBV29-1 with TRBJ2-1, with 13 positions matching TRBD2. The source is an adult in good health. The CDR3 loop reads CSVPGLAGPDEQFF. The CDR3 DNA reads as TGCAGCGTACCGGGACTAGCGGGGCCGGATGAGCAGTTCTTC.